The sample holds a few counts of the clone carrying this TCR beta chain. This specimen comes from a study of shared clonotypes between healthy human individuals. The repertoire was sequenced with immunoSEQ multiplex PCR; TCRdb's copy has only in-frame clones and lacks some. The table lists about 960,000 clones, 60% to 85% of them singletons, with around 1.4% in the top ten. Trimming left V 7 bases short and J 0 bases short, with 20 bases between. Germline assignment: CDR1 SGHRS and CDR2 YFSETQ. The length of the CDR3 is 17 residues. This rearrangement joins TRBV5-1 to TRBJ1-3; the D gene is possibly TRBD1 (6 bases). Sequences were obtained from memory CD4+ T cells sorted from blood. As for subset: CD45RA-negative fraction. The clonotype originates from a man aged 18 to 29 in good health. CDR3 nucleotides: TGCGCCAGCTCCCCTAGCTTGACAGGTTCCTCTGGAAACACCATATATTTT. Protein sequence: CASSPSLTGSSGNTIYF.